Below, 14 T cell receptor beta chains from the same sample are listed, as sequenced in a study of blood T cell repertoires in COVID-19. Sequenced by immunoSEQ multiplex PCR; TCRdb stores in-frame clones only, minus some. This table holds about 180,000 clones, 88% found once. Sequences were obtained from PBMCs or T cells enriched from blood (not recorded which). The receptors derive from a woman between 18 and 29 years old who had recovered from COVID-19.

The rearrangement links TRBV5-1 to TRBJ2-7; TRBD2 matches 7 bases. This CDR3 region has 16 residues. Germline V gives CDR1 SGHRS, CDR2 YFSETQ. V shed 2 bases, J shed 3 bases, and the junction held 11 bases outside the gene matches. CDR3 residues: CASSFLGSGNIYEQYF. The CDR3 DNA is TGCGCCAGCAGCTTCTTAGGGAGCGGGAATATCTACGAGCAGTACTTC.

CDR3 DNA sequence: TGTGCCACCCACCCCCGACAGGGGACGGATCAGCCCCAGCATTTT. Protein: CATHPRQGTDQPQHF. The genes are TRBV19 and TRBJ1-5, with TRBD1 matching over 8 bases. Trimming cost V 10 bases and J 5 bases; bases outside gene matches: 13. The CDR3 loop spans 15 amino acids. CDR1 LNHDA and CDR2 SQIVND come from the germline V gene (reference sequence).

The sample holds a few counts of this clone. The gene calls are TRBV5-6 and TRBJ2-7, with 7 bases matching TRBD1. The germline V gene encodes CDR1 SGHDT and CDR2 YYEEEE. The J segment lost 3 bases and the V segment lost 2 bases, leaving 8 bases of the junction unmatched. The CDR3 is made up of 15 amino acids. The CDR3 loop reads CASSFWDSTLYEQYF. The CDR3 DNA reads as TGTGCCAGCAGCTTCTGGGACAGTACCCTCTACGAGCAGTACTTC.

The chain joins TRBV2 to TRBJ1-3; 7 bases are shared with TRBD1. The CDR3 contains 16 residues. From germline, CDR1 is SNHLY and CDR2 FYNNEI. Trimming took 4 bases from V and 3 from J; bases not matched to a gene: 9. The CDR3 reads CASSVEGALSGNTIYF. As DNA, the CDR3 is TGTGCCAGCAGTGTTGAGGGGGCGCTTAGTGGAAACACCATATATTTT.

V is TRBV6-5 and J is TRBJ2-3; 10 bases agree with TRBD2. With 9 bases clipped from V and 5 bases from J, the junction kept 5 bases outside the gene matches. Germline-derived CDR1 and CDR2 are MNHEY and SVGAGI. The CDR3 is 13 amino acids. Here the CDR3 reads CASRTSGKDTQYF. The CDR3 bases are TGTGCCAGTCGGACTAGCGGTAAAGATACGCAGTATTTT.

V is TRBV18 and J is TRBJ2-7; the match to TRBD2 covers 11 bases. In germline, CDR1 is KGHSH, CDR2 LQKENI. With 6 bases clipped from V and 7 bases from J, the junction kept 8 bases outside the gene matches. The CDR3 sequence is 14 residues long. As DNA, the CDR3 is TGTGCCAGCTCGCCTAGCGGGAGGCTTCAGGAGCAGTACTTC. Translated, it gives CASSPSGRLQEQYF.

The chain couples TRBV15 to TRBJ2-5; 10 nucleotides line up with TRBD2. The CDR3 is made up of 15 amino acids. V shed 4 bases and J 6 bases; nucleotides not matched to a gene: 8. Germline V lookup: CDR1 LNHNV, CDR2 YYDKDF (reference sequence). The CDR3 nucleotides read TGTGCCACCAGCATTATAGCGGGGGGTTCTAAGACCCAGTACTTC. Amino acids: CATSIIAGGSKTQYF.

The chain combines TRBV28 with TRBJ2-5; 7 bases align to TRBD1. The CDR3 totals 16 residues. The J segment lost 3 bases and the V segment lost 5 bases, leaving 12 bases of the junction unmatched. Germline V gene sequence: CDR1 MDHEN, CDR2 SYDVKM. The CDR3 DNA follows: TGTGCCAGCAGTCCCATTGCGGACAGGCCGAAAGAGACCCAGTACTTC. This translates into CASSPIADRPKETQYF.

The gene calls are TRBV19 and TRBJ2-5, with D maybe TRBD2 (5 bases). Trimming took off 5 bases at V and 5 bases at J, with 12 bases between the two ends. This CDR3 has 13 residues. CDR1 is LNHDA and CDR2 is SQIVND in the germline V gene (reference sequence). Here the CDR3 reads CASSGGPPETQYF. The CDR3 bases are TGTGCCAGTAGTGGCGGGCCCCCGGAGACCCAGTACTTC.

The CDR3 is CASKPGQITPTNEKLFF. CDR3 DNA sequence: TGTGCCAGCAAACCGGGACAGATCACCCCAACTAATGAAAAACTGTTTTTT. The V call is TRBV2, the J call TRBJ1-4; the match to TRBD1 covers 7 bases. The length of the CDR3 is 17 residues. Losses at the gene ends were 7 bases for V and 0 bases for J; bases not matched to a gene: 11. Germline CDR1 and CDR2: SNHLY and FYNNEI.

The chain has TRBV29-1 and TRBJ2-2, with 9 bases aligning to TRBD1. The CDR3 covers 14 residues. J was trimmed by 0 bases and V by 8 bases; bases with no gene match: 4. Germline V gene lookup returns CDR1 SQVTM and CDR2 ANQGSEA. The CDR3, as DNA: TGCAGCACGAGGACAGGGGCGAACACCGGGGAGCTGTTTTTT. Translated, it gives CSTRTGANTGELFF.

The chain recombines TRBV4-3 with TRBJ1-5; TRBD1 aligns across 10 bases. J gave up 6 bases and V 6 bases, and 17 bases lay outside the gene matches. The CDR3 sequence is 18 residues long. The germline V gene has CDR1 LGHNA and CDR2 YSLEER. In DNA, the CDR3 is TGCGCCAGCAGGGAATGCGACAGGGGGCAACTCGACTGTCAGCCCCAGCATTTT. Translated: CASRECDRGQLDCQPQHF.

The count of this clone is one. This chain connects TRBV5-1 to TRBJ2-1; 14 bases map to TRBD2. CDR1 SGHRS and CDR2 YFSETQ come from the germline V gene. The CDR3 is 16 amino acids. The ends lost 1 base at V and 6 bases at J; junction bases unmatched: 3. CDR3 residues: CASSLTTSGRGNEQFF. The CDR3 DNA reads TGCGCCAGCAGCTTGACGACTAGCGGGAGGGGCAATGAGCAGTTCTTC.

CDR3: CASRSPGTGELFF. The DNA for the CDR3 is TGTGCCAGTCGCAGCCCAGGGACCGGGGAGCTGTTTTTT. The V call is TRBV6-5, the J call TRBJ2-2; D may be TRBD1 (5 bases). Trimming pared 9 bases from V and 5 bases from J, leaving 13 bases between. Germline CDR1 is MNHEY and CDR2 is SVGAGI. CDR3 length: 13 residues.